Sequencing of this T cell receptor beta chain was carried out in a study of immune evolution from preneoplasia to lung adenocarcinoma. Germline CDR1 and CDR2: SGHVS and FQNEAQ. With 5 bases removed from V and 4 bases from J, the gap between germline ends came to 11 bases. CDR3 length: 13 amino acids. Resections took place in Japan or China from about 2014 to 2018. TCRdb's table, derived via immunoSEQ multiplex PCR, lists solely in-frame clones and lacks some. Here the sample spans thousands of clones, around 84% being singletons. This clone was counted a single time. Its antigen is still unknown. Overall study results and limits: Clonality was highest in normal lung, lower in later-stage lesions apparently. KRAS-mutant nodules had the highest T cell clonality. Normal lung had the highest top T cell clone frequencies.

Sequenced: FFPE minimally invasive lung adenocarcinoma tissue. The gene calls are TRBV7-8 and TRBJ1-2, with D hard to call. The origin of this receptor is a person aged 65 to 85 with lung adenocarcinoma. CDR3 amino acids: CASSPESFYGYTF. The CDR3 DNA sequence: TGTGCCAGCAGCCCAGAATCCTTCTATGGCTACACCTTC.